The 15 T cell receptor beta chains below were found in one sample sequenced in a study of beta chain features in type 1 diabetes. Investigators reverse transcribed all isolated RNA, so they sequenced expressed TCRB transcripts. Libraries were prepared by immunoSEQ multiplex PCR; TCRdb keeps only in-frame clonotypes and omits some of them. In the table there are some 150,000 clones, around a tenth of which are singletons. Sequences were obtained from central memory CD4+ T cells from blood. All receptors derive from a woman in her thirties or forties in good health.

A few counts support this clone. The CDR3 nucleotides are TGTGCCAGCAGCTTAATTTCCGTGAGCTCCTACAATGAGCAGTTCTTC. Amino acids: CASSLISVSSYNEQFF. The chain uses TRBV7-8 and TRBJ2-1; D ambiguous. CDR1 is SGHVS, CDR2 FQNEAQ, per germline. The CDR3 spans 16 residues. V was trimmed by 2 bases and J by 0 bases, leaving 11 bases between them.

The rearrangement links TRBV5-1 to TRBJ2-1, with D possibly matching TRBD2 (6 bases). This CDR3 has 16 amino acids. Germline V gene sequence: CDR1 SGHRS, CDR2 YFSETQ. Trimming left V 6 bases short and J 1 base short, with 17 bases between. Here the CDR3 DNA reads TGCGCCAGCACTAGTGGGGCAGGAGGGTCCTACAATGAGCAGTTCTTC. Translating it yields CASTSGAGGSYNEQFF.

The chain links TRBV27 to TRBJ1-2, with D possibly matching TRBD1 (6 bases). Germline V gives CDR1 MNHEY, CDR2 SMNVEV (reference sequence). Trimming removed 10 bases at V and 6 bases at J, with 21 bases between. The CDR3 is made up of 14 amino acids. The CDR3 nucleotides are TGTGCCACCAAGATGGTCGCGGGGGCGCATGGCTACACCTTC. This codes for CATKMVAGAHGYTF.

The V gene is TRBV2, the J gene TRBJ2-7; D is perhaps TRBD2 (7 bases). Germline CDR1 reads SNHLY; CDR2 reads FYNNEI. The CDR3 totals 14 residues. Trimming took 8 bases from V and 4 from J, leaving 18 bases between them. The CDR3 DNA follows: TGTGCCAGCTCAACCGGGGGGCTTCCGTACGAGCAGTACTTC. The encoded protein is CASSTGGLPYEQYF.

The chain joins TRBV7-2 to TRBJ2-7; 8 nucleotides agree with TRBD1. Losses at the gene ends were 3 bases for V and 7 bases for J; bases not matched to a gene: 5. The CDR3 runs to 13 residues. In germline, CDR1 is SGHTA, CDR2 FQGNSA. The CDR3 reads CASSFDRGREQYF. In DNA, the CDR3 is TGTGCCAGCAGCTTTGACAGGGGACGGGAGCAGTACTTC.

This clone was seen a few times. This sequence joins TRBV11-2 and TRBJ2-3; 7 bases line up with TRBD2. CDR3 length equals 17 residues. After removal of 5 bases from V and 10 bases from J, the junction contained 21 bases not matched to a gene. Per germline, CDR1 SGHAT and CDR2 FQNNGV. This CDR3 reads CASSPNRAGSSPSAQYF. The CDR3 nucleotides are TGTGCCAGCAGCCCCAACCGAGCGGGGTCTTCCCCCAGTGCGCAGTATTTT.

This clone was counted only a few times. V usage is TRBV5-1 and J usage is TRBJ2-7; 7 nucleotides agree with TRBD1. This CDR3 has 13 amino acids. Trimming at V came to 4 bases and at J to 6 bases, leaving 7 bases not matched to a gene. Germline V gene sequence: CDR1 SGHRS, CDR2 YFSETQ. The CDR3 nucleotides read TGCGCCAGCAGCCAGGGGGACGTCGGCGAGCAGTACTTC. Protein: CASSQGDVGEQYF. Drawing the rest from reference TRBV5-1 and TRBJ2-7, the complete variable domain is KAGVTQTPRYLIKTRGQQVTLSCSPISGHRSVSWYQQTPGQGLQFLFEYFSETQRNKGNFPGRFSGRQFSNSRSEMNVSTLELGDSALYLCASSQGDVGEQYFGPGTRLTVT.

V gene TRBV25-1 combines with J gene TRBJ1-4, with 9 positions matching TRBD1. Germline CDR1 MGHDK, CDR2 SYGVNS. CDR3 length: 15 amino acids. The V segment lost 3 bases and the J segment 4 bases; nucleotides outside the gene matches: 3. CDR3 DNA sequence: TGTGCCAGCAGTGACCCGACAGGGGGTAATGAAAAACTGTTTTTT. Translated: CASSDPTGGNEKLFF.

This clone was recorded many times. The chain carries TRBV5-1 and TRBJ2-1, with 8 bases aligning to TRBD1. Looked up from germline, CDR1 is SGHRS and CDR2 is YFSETQ. CDR3 length: 16 residues. Trimming removed 4 bases from V and 2 bases from J; junction bases left unmatched: 8. Here the CDR3 reads CASSAQTGVTYNEQFF. The CDR3 DNA reads TGCGCCAGCAGCGCCCAGACAGGGGTCACCTACAATGAGCAGTTCTTC.

This clone was picked up a small number of times. The chain is built from TRBV5-1 and TRBJ2-1; no definite D call. Germline lookup yields CDR1 SGHRS and CDR2 YFSETQ. There are 14 residues in the CDR3. Deletions cut 0 bases from V and 5 bases from J, with 9 bases between. CDR3: CASSLEHANNEQFF. In DNA form, the CDR3 reads TGCGCCAGCAGCTTGGAACATGCCAACAATGAGCAGTTCTTC.

CDR3 DNA sequence: TGTGCCAGCAGCCAGCCCGGACAGGGCACAGATACGCAGTATTTT. Amino acids: CASSQPGQGTDTQYF. The V call is TRBV6-5, the J call TRBJ2-3; 7 nucleotides line up with TRBD1. J was trimmed by 1 base and V by 6 bases; bases with no gene match: 7. This CDR3 has 15 residues. The germline gives CDR1 MNHEY, CDR2 SVGAGI.

This clone was seen a handful of times. The rearrangement uses TRBV6-6 and TRBJ1-1, with D possibly TRBD1 on 5 matching bases. The CDR3 sequence is 14 residues long. Germline-derived CDR1 and CDR2 are MNHNY and SVGAGI (reference sequence). V lost 0 bases and J 4 bases, leaving 9 bases between the germline ends. CDR3 loop: CASSYSGGSTEAFF. The CDR3 bases are TGTGCCAGCAGTTACTCGGGGGGGTCCACTGAAGCTTTCTTT.

A remark on this clone: At one end, the junction sequence differs from germline, possibly due to a read error. This sample also contains other DNA sequences that code for the same CDR3. The chain is built from TRBV30 and TRBJ1-2; TRBD1 agrees at 7 bases. CDR3 length: 19 residues. Germline loops: CDR1 GTSNPN, CDR2 SVGIG (reference sequence). This chain's CDR3 is CAWSVLFRTGGNPNYGYTF. CDR3 bases: TGTGCCTGGAGTGTACTGTTCCGGACAGGCGGAAACCCTAATTATGGCTACACCTTC.

This clone was counted a few times. The rearrangement joins TRBV19 to TRBJ2-3, with D maybe TRBD2 (6 bases). CDR1 and CDR2 from the germline V gene are LNHDA and SQIVND (reference sequence). V gave up 6 bases and J gave up 3 bases, with 13 bases separating them. The CDR3 sequence is 14 residues long. In DNA form, the CDR3 reads TGTGCCAGTAGGGGACTGACTCTTACAGATACGCAGTATTTT. Translating it yields CASRGLTLTDTQYF.

The chain recombines TRBV5-4 with TRBJ1-2; D not certain. Germline loops: CDR1 SGHNT, CDR2 YYREEE (reference sequence). The CDR3 contains 16 residues. The V end was cut by 0 bases, the J end by 7 bases, with 19 bases between. The chain's CDR3 is CASSLDSRAQNGGYTF. In DNA form, the CDR3 reads TGTGCCAGCAGCTTGGATTCGAGGGCCCAGAATGGTGGCTACACCTTC.